Below, 8 T cell receptor beta chains from the same sample are listed, as sequenced in a study of shared clonotypes between healthy human individuals. Repertoires were generated with immunoSEQ multiplex PCR, while TCRdb's copy carries only in-frame clones and drops some. The sample holds roughly 2,000,000 clones, about 95% seen once. As defined, naive CD8 cells were CD45RO-negative and positively selected for CCR7, with terminally differentiated effector memory CD45RA+ cells excluded. Sample: naive CD8+ T cells sorted from blood. These receptor sequences come from a man between 18 and 29 years old in good health.

The chain uses TRBV4-1 and TRBJ2-7; 11 nucleotides align to TRBD2. The germline V gene has CDR1 MGHRA and CDR2 YSYEKL. The CDR3 consists of 17 residues. The trim removed 1 base at V and 2 bases at J, leaving 7 bases unmatched. The CDR3 coding sequence is TGCGCCAGCAGCCAAGGGCCCTTAGCGGGGGGGACCTACGAGCAGTACTTC. Residues: CASSQGPLAGGTYEQYF.

The chain links TRBV4-1 to TRBJ1-4; D is uncertain. Germline V gives CDR1 MGHRA, CDR2 YSYEKL. V was clipped by 5 bases and J by 0 bases, with 10 bases between them. This CDR3 is 15 amino acids long. As DNA, the CDR3 is TGCGCCAGCAGCAAACGACATCCAACTAATGAAAAACTGTTTTTT. This gives the protein CASSKRHPTNEKLFF.

Details on this clone: Other nucleotide sequences in the sample specify the same CDR3. The rearrangement links TRBV27 to TRBJ1-5; unclear D gene. The CDR3 has 10 residues. Germline CDR1 reads MNHEY; CDR2 reads SMNVEV (reference sequence). The ends were cut back, 8 bases at V and 6 bases at J, with 5 bases in the middle. CDR3 sequence reads: CASGSQPQHF. The CDR3 nucleotides are TGTGCCAGCGGGTCTCAGCCCCAGCATTTT.

In this sample, this clone turned up once. The sample contains more than one DNA sequence encoding this CDR3. The gene calls are TRBV7-9 and TRBJ2-5; D is possibly TRBD1 (5 bases). CDR1 SEHNR and CDR2 FQNEAQ come from the germline V gene (reference sequence). This CDR3 has 13 amino acids. Trimming removed 5 bases from V and 2 bases from J, with 9 bases in between. CDR3 in amino acids: CASSPDSQETQYF. In DNA, the CDR3 is TGTGCCAGCAGCCCAGACAGTCAAGAGACCCAGTACTTC.

A remark on this clone: The sample holds other DNA sequences that translate to the same CDR3. The V and J genes are TRBV29-1 and TRBJ2-7, with D tentatively TRBD2 (6 bases). V lost 1 base to trimming and J lost 3 bases, with 7 bases between them. The germline V gene has CDR1 SQVTM and CDR2 ANQGSEA. The CDR3 spans 12 residues. The CDR3 spells CSVEAGSYEQYF. DNA of the CDR3: TGCAGCGTTGAAGCCGGGAGCTACGAGCAGTACTTC.

Comment on this clone: The same CDR3 arises from other DNA sequences in this sample as well. The chain employs TRBV9 and TRBJ1-1; maybe TRBD1 (5 bases). Trimming stripped 2 bases from V and 0 bases from J, with 11 bases between. Germline assignment: CDR1 SGDLS and CDR2 YYNGEE. The CDR3 runs 15 residues. The CDR3 nucleotides read TGTGCCAGCAGCGTTAAGACAGACATGAACACTGAAGCTTTCTTT. Residues: CASSVKTDMNTEAFF.

The CDR3 here is CASSSAASYEQYF. In DNA form, the CDR3 reads TGTGCCAGCAGTTCAGCCGCTTCCTACGAGCAGTACTTC. The V gene is TRBV6-5, the J gene TRBJ2-7; D gene uncertain. CDR3 size: 13 residues. The V and J ends lost 4 bases and 1 base respectively, with 8 bases between them. Germline CDR1 MNHEY, CDR2 SVGAGI.

CDR3 nucleotide sequence: TGTGCCAGCAGTCTCATAGCGGGAGCGGAAGAGACCCAGTACTTC. Its protein product is CASSLIAGAEETQYF. The chain carries TRBV2 and TRBJ2-5; the match to TRBD2 covers 9 bases. After removal of 5 bases from V and 3 bases from J, the junction contained 7 bases not matched to a gene. The CDR3 runs to 15 residues. Germline-derived CDR1 and CDR2 are SNHLY and FYNNEI.